These T cell receptor beta chains were read from a single sample in a study of chemoradiotherapy in HPV16-positive cancers. The repertoire was sequenced with immunoSEQ multiplex PCR; TCRdb's copy has only in-frame clones and lacks some. The sample has under 20,000 clones; 75% to 80% are singletons. The sample was collected from a patient who underwent chemoradiotherapy. These receptors originate from a human donor with HPV-associated anogenital cancer. CDR3s include the opening cysteine and the closing phenylalanine or tryptophan. Some rows mark clone size as missing; the rest say once, few, many or name a class of expanded clone.

CDR3aa	v_gene	j_gene	abundance	len
CASSQSGARYRNQPQHF	TRBV23-1	TRBJ1-5	-	17
CATSRVKGFGINTEAFF	TRBV15	TRBJ1-1	-	17
CASSEVVAGDYNEQFF	TRBV5-1	TRBJ2-1	-	16
CASSQRGQFQETQYF	TRBV4-1	TRBJ2-5	few	15
CASSKGGFTTASNSPLHF	TRBV7-2	TRBJ1-6	-	18
CAGGGTPIGRTQYF	TRBV30	TRBJ2-5	-	14
CASSMMDNEQFF	TRBV27	TRBJ2-1	large	12
CASSLAGYAFF	TRBV7-8	TRBJ1-1	-	11
CASRTLAGGRSGYNEQFF	TRBV11-2	TRBJ2-1	once	18
CASSLGPGNSPLHF	TRBV5-6	TRBJ1-6	-	14
CASSPRGSGANVLTF	TRBV18	TRBJ2-6	few	15
CASSEPRQAYNSPLHF	TRBV2	TRBJ1-6	few	16
CASSPGHSSYNSPLHF	TRBV5-5	TRBJ1-6	-	16
CASSFLKGSGYGYTF	TRBV5-6	TRBJ1-2	-	15
CASSLKTSSGNTIYF	TRBV5-4	TRBJ1-3	-	15
CASGQISTDTQYF	TRBV28	TRBJ2-3	-	13
CASSPTGAKNIQYF	TRBV28	TRBJ2-4	-	14
CAWSGDSWYTEAFF	TRBV30	TRBJ1-1	-	14
CASSLNGGPYNEQFF	TRBV7-3	TRBJ2-1	-	15
CASSLRTSGEFNEQFF	TRBV27	TRBJ2-1	few	16
CASSLVRRDAEAFF	TRBV11-2	TRBJ1-1	-	14
CASSATGTQLWEQYF	TRBV11-2	TRBJ2-7	-	15
CASSVTDRVIHNIQYF	TRBV2	TRBJ2-4	few	16
CASSAGAEGELFF	TRBV9	TRBJ2-2	-	13
CASEGTVMNTEAFF	TRBV2	TRBJ1-1	-	14
CASSLFRGTDTQYF	TRBV7-8	TRBJ2-3	-	14
CSVEQGGTDTQYF	TRBV29-1	TRBJ2-3	-	13
CASSQESRALLRGYTF	TRBV4-3	TRBJ1-2	-	16
CASSFDHQGRGGPDGELFF	TRBV5-1	TRBJ2-2	few	19
CAWRKTASNTEAFF	TRBV30	TRBJ1-1	once	14
CASTKTSGGAHGELFF	TRBV9	TRBJ2-2	-	16
CASSYLGGARQETQYF	TRBV5-4	TRBJ2-5	-	16
CASSVGTGVVEKLFF	TRBV9	TRBJ1-4	-	15
CSVEDFPGGPGANVLTF	TRBV29-1	TRBJ2-6	-	17
CASSSFSTDKPDEQYF	TRBV11-2	TRBJ2-7	few	16
CATSIRSRDEQYF	TRBV15	TRBJ2-7	-	13
CASSHPGAREKLFF	TRBV14	TRBJ1-4	once	14
CASSLAYYGYTF	TRBV28	TRBJ1-2	-	12
CASSLRGSGGYNEQFF	TRBV7-2	TRBJ2-1	-	16
CASNRGRQTDTQYF	TRBV10-2	TRBJ2-3	few	14
CASSSPGLVLTDTQYF	TRBV28	TRBJ2-3	-	16
CATSRDINIQYF	TRBV15	TRBJ2-4	-	12
CASSLRRSTGNYGYTF	TRBV4-1	TRBJ1-2	-	16
CASSPGLAVQETQYF	TRBV9	TRBJ2-5	-	15
CASSLRTGGIAKNIQYF	TRBV5-6	TRBJ2-4	once	17
CASSNAPRYGYTF	TRBV2	TRBJ1-2	-	13
CASSDNQETQYF	TRBV2	TRBJ2-5	few	12
CASSADPGGHNEQFF	TRBV9	TRBJ2-1	-	15
CASSFQGHDEQYF	TRBV7-3	TRBJ2-7	once	13
CASSSPPVTGFYNQPQHF	TRBV28	TRBJ1-5	-	18
CSVGWGNTEAFF	TRBV29-1	TRBJ1-1	-	12
CASSPGHAFTGELFF	TRBV6-6	TRBJ2-2	-	15
CASSRRGNTGELFF	TRBV11-2	TRBJ2-2	-	14